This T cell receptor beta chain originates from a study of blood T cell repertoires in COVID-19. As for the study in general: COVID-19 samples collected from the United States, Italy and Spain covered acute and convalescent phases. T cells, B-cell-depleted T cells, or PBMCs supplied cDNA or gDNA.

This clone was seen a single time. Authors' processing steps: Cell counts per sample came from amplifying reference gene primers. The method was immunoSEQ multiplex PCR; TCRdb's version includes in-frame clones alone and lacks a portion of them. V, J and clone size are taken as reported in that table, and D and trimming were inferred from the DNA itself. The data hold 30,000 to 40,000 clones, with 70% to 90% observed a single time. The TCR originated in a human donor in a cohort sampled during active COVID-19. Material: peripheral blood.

CDR3 DNA sequence: TGTGCCAGCAGCACCAGACTAGCGGGAGGTCGCGAGCAGTACTTC. Amino acid sequence: CASSTRLAGGREQYF. This chain links TRBV21-1 with TRBJ2-7; the table's D call, TRBD2, was not checked against the DNA. TRBV21-1 is marked as a pseudogene. The CDR3 loop spans 15 amino acids.